This T cell receptor (beta chain) was identified during a study of post-analysis software for immune sequencing data. Overall study: Relapsing-remitting, secondary progressive and progressive-relapsing forms made up the multiple sclerosis disease courses.

Overall study findings and caveats: Four or five TRBV segments were significantly more frequent in patients than in controls. TRBV5-6, TRBV5-1 and TRBV20-1 were among these segments.

This CDR3 contains 15 residues. V gave up 0 bases and J gave up 3 bases; unmatched junction bases: 2. Germline loops: CDR1 LGHNA, CDR2 YNFKEQ. Unique-molecular-identifier-tagged TCR beta cDNA libraries were used. TCRdb reprocessed the PCR reads via MiXCR and lists one record per CDR3 protein. Here the sample spans some 370,000 distinct CDR3 sequences, roughly 38% being singletons. This clonotype was counted at least ten times. The target antigen is unknown. The chain recombines TRBV4-2 with TRBJ2-1; 7 bases align to TRBD1. Sequenced: blood. This clonotype originated in a girl between 5 and 17 years old with multiple sclerosis. Here the CDR3 DNA reads TGTGCCAGCAGCCAAGACGGGACAGTCTACAATGAGCAGTTCTTC. Amino acid sequence: CASSQDGTVYNEQFF.